These T cell receptor beta chains were read from a single sample in a study of control samples from healthy donors and cancer patients. Assay used: immunoSEQ multiplex PCR; TCRdb lists only in-frame clones, some missing. The data contain approximately 89,000 clones, more than 75% of them singletons. The sequenced sample consisted of blood. The receptors derive from a man over 45 in good health. The conserved cysteine and the conserved F or W are not part of the CDR3 here.

j_call cdr3_length v_call cdr3_aa
TRBJ1-1 12 TRBV11-2 ASSLDLVGTEAF
TRBJ2-1 12 TRBV29-1 SVEDGSSYNEQF
TRBJ1-4 13 TRBV9 ASSPQGAWNEKLF
TRBJ2-7 10 TRBV7-9 ASSLTSSEQY
TRBJ2-3 16 TRBV7-2 ASSLRLAGARGTDTQY
TRBJ2-1 11 TRBV7-3 ASSLVGIGGQF
TRBJ2-6 12 TRBV5-6 ASSFGSGANVLT
TRBJ1-2 14 TRBV29-1 SVEQGGQGPNYGYT
TRBJ1-1 11 TRBV6-5 ASSYEYSDMAF
TRBJ1-5 13 TRBV19 ATTRGGYSNQPQH
TRBJ1-2 12 TRBV30 AWSRTSTGGGYT
TRBJ1-2 12 TRBV5-6 ASSPGSNGYGYT
TRBJ1-4 13 TRBV4-1 ASSQDGTGNEKLF
TRBJ1-3 11 TRBV11-3 ASRVDSGNTIY
TRBJ2-2 16 TRBV11-2 ASRPPGLASLNTGELF
TRBJ1-1 10 TRBV24-1 ATRGQNTEAF
TRBJ2-1 8 TRBV12-3/TRBV12-4 ASSSMVQF
TRBJ2-3 10 TRBV7-9 ASSFQGDTQY
TRBJ2-3 11 TRBV9 ASSVAGTDTQY
TRBJ2-7 13 TRBV4-1 ASSQSRAEHYEQY
TRBJ1-2 12 TRBV6-5 ASSYRTGGYGYT
TRBJ1-1 11 TRBV19 ASRQEEYTEAF